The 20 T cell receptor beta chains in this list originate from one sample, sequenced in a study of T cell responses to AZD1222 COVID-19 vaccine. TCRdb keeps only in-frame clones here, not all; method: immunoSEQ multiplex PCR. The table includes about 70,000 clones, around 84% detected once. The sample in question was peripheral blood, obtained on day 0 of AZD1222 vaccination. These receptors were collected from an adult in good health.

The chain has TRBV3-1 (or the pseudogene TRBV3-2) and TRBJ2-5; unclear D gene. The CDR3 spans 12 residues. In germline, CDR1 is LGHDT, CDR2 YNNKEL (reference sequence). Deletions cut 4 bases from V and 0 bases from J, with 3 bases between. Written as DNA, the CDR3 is TGTGCCAGCAGCCTGAACCAAGAGACCCAGTACTTC. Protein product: CASSLNQETQYF.

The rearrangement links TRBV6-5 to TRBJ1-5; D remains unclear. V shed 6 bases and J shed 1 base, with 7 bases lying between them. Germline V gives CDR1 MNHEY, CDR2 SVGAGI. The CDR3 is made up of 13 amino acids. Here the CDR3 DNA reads TGTGCCAGCAGACCTTCGAGCAATCAGCCCCAGCATTTT. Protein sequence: CASRPSSNQPQHF.

In nucleotides, the CDR3 is TGTGCCAGCAGCTTTACAGGGGGCGCATCCTACGAGCAGTACTTC. Protein sequence: CASSFTGGASYEQYF. The V call is TRBV7-2, the J call TRBJ2-7; TRBD1 matches 9 bases. V gave up 3 bases and J gave up 1 base; unmatched junction bases: 4. Germline loops: CDR1 SGHTA, CDR2 FQGNSA. The length of the CDR3 is 15 residues.

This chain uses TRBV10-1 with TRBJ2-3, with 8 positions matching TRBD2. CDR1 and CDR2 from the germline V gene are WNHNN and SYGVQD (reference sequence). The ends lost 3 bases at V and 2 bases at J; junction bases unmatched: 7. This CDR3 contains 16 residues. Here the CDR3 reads CASSDPGGGNTDTQYF. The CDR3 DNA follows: TGCGCCAGCAGTGATCCCGGCGGGGGGAACACAGATACGCAGTATTTT.

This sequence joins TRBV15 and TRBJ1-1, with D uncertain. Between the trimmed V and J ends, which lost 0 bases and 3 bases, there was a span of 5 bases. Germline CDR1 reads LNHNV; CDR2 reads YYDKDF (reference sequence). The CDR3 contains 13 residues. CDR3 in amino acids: CATSRDLHTEAFF. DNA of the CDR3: TGTGCCACCAGCAGAGATCTCCACACTGAAGCTTTCTTT.

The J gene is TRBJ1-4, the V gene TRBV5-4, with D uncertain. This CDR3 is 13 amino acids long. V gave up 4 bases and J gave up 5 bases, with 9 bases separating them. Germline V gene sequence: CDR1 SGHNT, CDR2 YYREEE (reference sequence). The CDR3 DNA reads TGTGCCAGCAGCCCCGGTTCCAATGAAAAACTGTTTTTT. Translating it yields CASSPGSNEKLFF.

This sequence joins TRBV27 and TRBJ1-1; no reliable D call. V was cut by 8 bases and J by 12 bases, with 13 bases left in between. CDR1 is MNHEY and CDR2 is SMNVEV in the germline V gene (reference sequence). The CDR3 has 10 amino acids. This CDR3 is CASQPLISFF. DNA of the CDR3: TGTGCCAGCCAGCCGCTGATTTCTTTCTTT.

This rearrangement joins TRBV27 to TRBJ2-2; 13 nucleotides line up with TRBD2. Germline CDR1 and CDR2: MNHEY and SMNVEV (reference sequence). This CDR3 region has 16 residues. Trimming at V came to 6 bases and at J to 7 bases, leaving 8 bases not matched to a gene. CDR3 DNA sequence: TGTGCCAGCAGCCTACTAGCGGGAGGGCCGTTCGGGGAGCTGTTTTTT. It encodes CASSLLAGGPFGELFF.

The CDR3 DNA reads TGTGCCAGTAGTCAACTACAGGGGCACGAGACCCAGTACTTC. This translates into CASSQLQGHETQYF. This sequence joins TRBV19 and TRBJ2-5; 7 positions match TRBD1. Germline V gives CDR1 LNHDA, CDR2 SQIVND (reference sequence). The CDR3 is made up of 14 amino acids. V gave up 5 bases and J gave up 5 bases; unmatched junction bases: 8.

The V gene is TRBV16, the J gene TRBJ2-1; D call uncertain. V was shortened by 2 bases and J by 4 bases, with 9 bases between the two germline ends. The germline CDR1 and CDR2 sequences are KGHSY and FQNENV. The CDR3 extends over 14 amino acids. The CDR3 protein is CASSQPYSYNEQFF. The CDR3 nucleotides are TGTGCCAGCAGCCAACCTTACAGTTACAATGAGCAGTTCTTC.

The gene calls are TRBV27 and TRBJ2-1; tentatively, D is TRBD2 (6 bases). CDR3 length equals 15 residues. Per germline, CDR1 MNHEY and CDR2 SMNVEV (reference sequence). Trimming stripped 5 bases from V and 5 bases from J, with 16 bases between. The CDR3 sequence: CASSLRGFPNNEQFF. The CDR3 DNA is TGTGCCAGCAGTCTACGGGGGTTTCCCAACAATGAGCAGTTCTTC.

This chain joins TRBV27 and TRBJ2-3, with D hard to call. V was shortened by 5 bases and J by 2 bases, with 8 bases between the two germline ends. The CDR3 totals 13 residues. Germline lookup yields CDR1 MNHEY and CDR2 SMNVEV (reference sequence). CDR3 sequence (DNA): TGTGCCAGCAGTCTCGGAGACACAGATACGCAGTATTTT. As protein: CASSLGDTDTQYF.

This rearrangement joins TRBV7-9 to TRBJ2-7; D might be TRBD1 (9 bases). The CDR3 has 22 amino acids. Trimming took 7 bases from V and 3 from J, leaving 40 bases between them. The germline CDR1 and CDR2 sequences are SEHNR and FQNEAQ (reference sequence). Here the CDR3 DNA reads TGTGCCAGCACGGGGGGGTTTGAACCGGGACAGGGAGAGAGATTGGGGATCTACGAGCAGTACTTC. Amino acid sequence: CASTGGFEPGQGERLGIYEQYF.

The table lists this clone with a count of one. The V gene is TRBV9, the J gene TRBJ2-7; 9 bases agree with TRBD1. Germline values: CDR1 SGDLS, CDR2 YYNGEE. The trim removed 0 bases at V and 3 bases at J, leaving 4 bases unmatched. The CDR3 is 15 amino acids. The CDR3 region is CASSVATGGVYEQYF. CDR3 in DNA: TGTGCCAGCAGCGTAGCTACAGGGGGCGTCTACGAGCAGTACTTC. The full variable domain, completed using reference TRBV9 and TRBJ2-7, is DSGVTQTPKHLITATGQRVTLRCSPRSGDLSVYWYQQSLDQGLQFLIQYYNGEERAKGNILERFSAQQFPDLHSELNLSSLELGDSALYFCASSVATGGVYEQYFGPGTRLTVT.

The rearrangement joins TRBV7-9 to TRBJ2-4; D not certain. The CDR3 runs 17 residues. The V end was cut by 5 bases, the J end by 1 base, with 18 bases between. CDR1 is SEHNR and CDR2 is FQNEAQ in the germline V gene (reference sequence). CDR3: CASSPMAGRLAKNIQYF. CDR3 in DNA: TGTGCCAGCAGCCCTATGGCAGGACGGCTCGCCAAAAACATTCAGTACTTC.

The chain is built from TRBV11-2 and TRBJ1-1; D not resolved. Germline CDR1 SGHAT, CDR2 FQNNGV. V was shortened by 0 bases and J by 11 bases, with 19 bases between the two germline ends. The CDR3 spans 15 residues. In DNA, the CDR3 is TGTGCCAGCAGCTTAGAGGGGAAGGCGGGCGGAGGGGCTTTCTTT. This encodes CASSLEGKAGGGAFF.

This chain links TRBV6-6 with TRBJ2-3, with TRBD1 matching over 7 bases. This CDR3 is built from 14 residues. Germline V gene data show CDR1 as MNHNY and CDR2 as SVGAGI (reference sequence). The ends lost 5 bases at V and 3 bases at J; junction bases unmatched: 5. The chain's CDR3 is CASSRQGRTDTQYF. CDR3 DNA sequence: TGTGCCAGCAGTCGACAGGGACGAACAGATACGCAGTATTTT.

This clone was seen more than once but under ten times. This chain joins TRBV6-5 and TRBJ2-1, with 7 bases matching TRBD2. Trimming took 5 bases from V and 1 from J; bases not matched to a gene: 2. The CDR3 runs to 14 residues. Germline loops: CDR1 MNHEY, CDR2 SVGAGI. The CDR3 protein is CASSLAESYNEQFF. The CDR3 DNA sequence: TGTGCCAGCAGTCTAGCGGAGTCCTACAATGAGCAGTTCTTC.

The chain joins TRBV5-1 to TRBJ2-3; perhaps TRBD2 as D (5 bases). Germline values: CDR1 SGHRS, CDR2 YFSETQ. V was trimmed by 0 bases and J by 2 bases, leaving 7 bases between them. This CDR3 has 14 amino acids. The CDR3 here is CASSLEGLTDTQYF. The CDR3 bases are TGCGCCAGCAGCTTGGAAGGACTCACAGATACGCAGTATTTT. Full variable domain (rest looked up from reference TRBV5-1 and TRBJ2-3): KAGVTQTPRYLIKTRGQQVTLSCSPISGHRSVSWYQQTPGQGLQFLFEYFSETQRNKGNFPGRFSGRQFSNSRSEMNVSTLELGDSALYLCASSLEGLTDTQYFGPGTRLTVL.

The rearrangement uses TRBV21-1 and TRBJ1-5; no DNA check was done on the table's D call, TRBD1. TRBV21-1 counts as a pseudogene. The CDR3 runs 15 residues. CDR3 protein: CAVGLGDNSNQPQHF. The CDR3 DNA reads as TGTGCCGTTGGATTGGGGGACAATAGCAATCAGCCCCAGCATTTT.